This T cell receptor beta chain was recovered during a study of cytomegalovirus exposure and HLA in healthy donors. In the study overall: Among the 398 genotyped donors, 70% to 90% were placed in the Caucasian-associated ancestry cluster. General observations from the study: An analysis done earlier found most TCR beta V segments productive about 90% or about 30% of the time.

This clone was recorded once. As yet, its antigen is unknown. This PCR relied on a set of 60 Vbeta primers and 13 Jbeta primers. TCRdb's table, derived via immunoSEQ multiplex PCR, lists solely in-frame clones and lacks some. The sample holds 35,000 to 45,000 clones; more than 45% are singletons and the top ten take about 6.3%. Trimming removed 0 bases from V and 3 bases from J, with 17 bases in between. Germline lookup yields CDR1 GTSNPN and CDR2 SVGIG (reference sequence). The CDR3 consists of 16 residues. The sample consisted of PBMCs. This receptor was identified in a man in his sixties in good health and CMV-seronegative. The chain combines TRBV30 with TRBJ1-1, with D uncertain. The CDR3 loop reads CAWSVESGSPYTEAFF. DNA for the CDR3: TGTGCCTGGAGTGTCGAGTCAGGCAGCCCGTACACTGAAGCTTTCTTT.